This TCR beta chain was identified during a study of blood T cell repertoires in COVID-19. Turning to the study itself: From T cells, B-cell-depleted T cells, or PBMCs came the material, which was cDNA or gDNA.

Enrolled through a virtual design, the participants were between about 18 and 100 years of age and came from about two dozen US areas. Participant-reported clinical history was the basis for cohort assignment. The CDR3 has 13 residues. The ends were cut back, 5 bases at V and 1 base at J, with 8 bases in the middle. Clones were sequenced by immunoSEQ multiplex PCR, and TCRdb holds only the in-frame ones, with some missing. The sample comprises over 200,000 clones, about nine tenths of which are singletons, and 15% to 18% rests with the top ten. A few counts support this clone. V is TRBV12-3 or TRBV12-4 and J is TRBJ1-2, with D unresolved. The sequence came from a man between 18 and 35 years old who had recovered from COVID-19. The specimen sequenced was PBMCs or T cells enriched from blood (not recorded which). The CDR3 sequence is CASSPPNNYGYTF. CDR3 DNA: TGTGCCAGCAGTCCCCCCAATAACTATGGCTACACCTTC.